This T cell receptor (beta chain) was retrieved from a study of T cell responses to AZD1222 COVID-19 vaccine. Regarding the study as a whole: Seropositive status at baseline applied to only a handful of AZD1222 recipients.

The method was immunoSEQ multiplex PCR; TCRdb's version includes in-frame clones alone and lacks a portion of them. The repertoire consists of about 67,000 clones, with roughly 84% occurring once and the leading ten covering roughly 20%. Comment on this clone: As yet, its antigen is unknown.

Trimming removed 6 bases at V and 1 base at J, with 12 bases between. Germline-derived CDR1 and CDR2 are LNHNV and YYDKDF (reference sequence). This CDR3 comprises 14 residues. The clonotype originates from an adult in good health. The sequenced sample was peripheral blood, obtained on day 0 of AZD1222 vaccination. The rearrangement joins TRBV15 to TRBJ1-1; D uncertain. This CDR3 reads CATRGWGRNTEAFF. The CDR3 nucleotides are TGTGCCACCAGGGGGTGGGGTCGGAACACTGAAGCTTTCTTT.